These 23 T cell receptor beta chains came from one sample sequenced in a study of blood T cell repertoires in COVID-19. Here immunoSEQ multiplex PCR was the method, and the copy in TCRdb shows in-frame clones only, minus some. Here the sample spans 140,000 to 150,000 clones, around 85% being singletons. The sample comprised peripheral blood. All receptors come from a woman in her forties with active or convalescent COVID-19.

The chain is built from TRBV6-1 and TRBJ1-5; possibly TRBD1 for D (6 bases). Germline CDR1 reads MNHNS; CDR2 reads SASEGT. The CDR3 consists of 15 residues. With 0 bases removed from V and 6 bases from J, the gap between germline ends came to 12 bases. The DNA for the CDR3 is TGTGCCAGCAGTGAAGCGACGGGGGGCAGTCAGCCCCAGCATTTT. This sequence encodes CASSEATGGSQPQHF.

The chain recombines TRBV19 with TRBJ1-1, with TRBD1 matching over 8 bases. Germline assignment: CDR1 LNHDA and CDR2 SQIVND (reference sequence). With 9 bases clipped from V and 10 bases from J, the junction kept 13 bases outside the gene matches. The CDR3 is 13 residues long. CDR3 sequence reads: CASLRQGFGVAFF. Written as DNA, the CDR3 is TGTGCCAGCCTTCGACAGGGGTTCGGTGTAGCTTTCTTT.

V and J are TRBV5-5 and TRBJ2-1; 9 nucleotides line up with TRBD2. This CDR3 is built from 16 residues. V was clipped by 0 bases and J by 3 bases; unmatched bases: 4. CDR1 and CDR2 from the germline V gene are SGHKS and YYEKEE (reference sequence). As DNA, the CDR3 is TGTGCCAGCAGCTTGGAGCGGGGGGCCTTCTACAATGAGCAGTTCTTC. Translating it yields CASSLERGAFYNEQFF.

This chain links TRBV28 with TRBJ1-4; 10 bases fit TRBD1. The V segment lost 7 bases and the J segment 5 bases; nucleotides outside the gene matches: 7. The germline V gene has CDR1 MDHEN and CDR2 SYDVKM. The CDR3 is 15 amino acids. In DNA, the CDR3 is TGTGCCAGCATGCGGACAGGGGGTGAGAATGAAAAACTGTTTTTT. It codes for CASMRTGGENEKLFF.

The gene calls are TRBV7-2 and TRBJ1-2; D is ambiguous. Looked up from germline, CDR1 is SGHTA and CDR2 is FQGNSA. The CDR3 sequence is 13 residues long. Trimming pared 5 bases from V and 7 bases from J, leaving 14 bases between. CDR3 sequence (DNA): TGTGCCAGCAGCCCCTGGGCAGGAGGTGGCTACACCTTC. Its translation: CASSPWAGGGYTF.

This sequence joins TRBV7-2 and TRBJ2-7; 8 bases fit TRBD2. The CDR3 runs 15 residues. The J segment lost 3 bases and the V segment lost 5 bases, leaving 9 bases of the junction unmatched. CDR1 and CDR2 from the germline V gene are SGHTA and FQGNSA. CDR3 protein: CASSPLSGINYEQYF. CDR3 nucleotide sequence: TGTGCCAGCAGCCCCCTTAGCGGGATCAACTACGAGCAGTACTTC.

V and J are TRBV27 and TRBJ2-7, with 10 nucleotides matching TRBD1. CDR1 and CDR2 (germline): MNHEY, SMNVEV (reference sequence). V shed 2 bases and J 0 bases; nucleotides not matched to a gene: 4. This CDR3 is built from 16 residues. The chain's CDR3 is CASSLVGQGISYEQYF. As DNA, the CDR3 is TGTGCCAGCAGTTTAGTGGGACAGGGGATCTCCTACGAGCAGTACTTC.

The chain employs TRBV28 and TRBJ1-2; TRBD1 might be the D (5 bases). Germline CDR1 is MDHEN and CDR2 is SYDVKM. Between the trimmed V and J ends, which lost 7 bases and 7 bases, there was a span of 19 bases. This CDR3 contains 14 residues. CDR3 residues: CASTLLGGSSGYTF. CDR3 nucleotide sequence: TGTGCCAGCACCCTGCTGGGGGGATCTTCTGGCTACACCTTC.

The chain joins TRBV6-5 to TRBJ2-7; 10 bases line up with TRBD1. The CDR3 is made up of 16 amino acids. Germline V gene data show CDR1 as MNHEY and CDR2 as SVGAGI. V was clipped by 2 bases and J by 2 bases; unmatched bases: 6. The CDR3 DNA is TGTGCCAGCAGTTACCGCGGGACAGGGGCCCCCTACGAGCAGTACTTC. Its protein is CASSYRGTGAPYEQYF.

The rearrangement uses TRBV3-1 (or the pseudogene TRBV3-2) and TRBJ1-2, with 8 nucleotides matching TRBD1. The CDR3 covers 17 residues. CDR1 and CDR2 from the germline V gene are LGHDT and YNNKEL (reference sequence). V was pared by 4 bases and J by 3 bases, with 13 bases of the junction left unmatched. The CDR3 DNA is TGTGCCAGCAGCCCCACCACCGGACAGGGCACCCACTATGGCTACACCTTC. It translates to CASSPTTGQGTHYGYTF.

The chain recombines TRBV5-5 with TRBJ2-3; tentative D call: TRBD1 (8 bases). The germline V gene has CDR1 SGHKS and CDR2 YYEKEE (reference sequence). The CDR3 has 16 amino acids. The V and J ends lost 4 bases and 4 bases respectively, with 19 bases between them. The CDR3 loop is CASSPPQGGKADTQYF. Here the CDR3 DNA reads TGTGCCAGCAGCCCACCACAGGGGGGGAAGGCAGATACGCAGTATTTT.

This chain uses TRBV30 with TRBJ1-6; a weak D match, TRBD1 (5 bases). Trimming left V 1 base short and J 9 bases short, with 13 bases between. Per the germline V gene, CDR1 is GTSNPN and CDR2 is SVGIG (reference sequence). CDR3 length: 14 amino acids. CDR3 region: CAWSEQDVSSPLHF. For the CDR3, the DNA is TGTGCCTGGAGTGAACAGGACGTGAGTTCACCCCTCCACTTT.

Here the CDR3 DNA reads TGCGCCAGCAGTGAACCGGTAGTCTCCTACGAGCAGTACTTC. Its protein is CASSEPVVSYEQYF. This rearrangement joins TRBV10-2 to TRBJ2-7; D is unclear. CDR3 length: 14 amino acids. Germline V gene lookup returns CDR1 WSHSY and CDR2 SAAADI. Trimming removed 3 bases from V and 0 bases from J, with 9 bases in between.

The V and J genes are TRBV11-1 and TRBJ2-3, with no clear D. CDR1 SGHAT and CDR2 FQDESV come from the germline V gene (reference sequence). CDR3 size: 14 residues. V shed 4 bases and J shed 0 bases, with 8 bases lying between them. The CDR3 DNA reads TGTGCCAGCAGCTCCCGGCGGAGCACAGATACGCAGTATTTT. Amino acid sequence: CASSSRRSTDTQYF.

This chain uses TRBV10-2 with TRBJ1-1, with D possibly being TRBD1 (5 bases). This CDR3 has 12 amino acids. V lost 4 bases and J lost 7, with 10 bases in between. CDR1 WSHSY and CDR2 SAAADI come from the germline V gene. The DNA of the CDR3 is TGCGCCAGCAGTGTTGGGGCAGTTGAAGCTTTCTTT. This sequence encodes CASSVGAVEAFF.

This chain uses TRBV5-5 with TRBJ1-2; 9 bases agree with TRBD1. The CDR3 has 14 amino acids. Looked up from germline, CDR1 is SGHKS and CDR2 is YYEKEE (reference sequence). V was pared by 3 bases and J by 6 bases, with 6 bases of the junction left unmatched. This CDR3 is CASSSGTGRDGYTF. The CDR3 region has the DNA TGTGCCAGCAGCTCCGGGACAGGGAGAGATGGCTACACCTTC.

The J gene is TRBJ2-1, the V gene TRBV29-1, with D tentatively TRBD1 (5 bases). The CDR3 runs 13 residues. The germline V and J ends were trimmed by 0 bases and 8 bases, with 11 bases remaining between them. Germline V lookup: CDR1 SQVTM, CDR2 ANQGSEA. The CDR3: CSVEEASGYEQFF. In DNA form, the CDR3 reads TGCAGCGTTGAAGAAGCATCAGGGTATGAGCAGTTCTTC.

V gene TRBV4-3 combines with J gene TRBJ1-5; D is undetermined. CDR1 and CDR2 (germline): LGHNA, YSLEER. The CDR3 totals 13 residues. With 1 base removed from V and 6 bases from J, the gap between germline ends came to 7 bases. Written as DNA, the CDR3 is TGCGCCAGCAGCCAAGCTACGCCTCAGCCCCAGCATTTT. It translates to CASSQATPQPQHF.

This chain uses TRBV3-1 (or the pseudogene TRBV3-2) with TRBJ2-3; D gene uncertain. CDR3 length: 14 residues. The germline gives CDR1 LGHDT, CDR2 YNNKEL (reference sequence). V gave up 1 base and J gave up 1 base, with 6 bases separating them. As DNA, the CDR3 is TGTGCCAGCAGCCAAGGACATCGCACAGATACGCAGTATTTT. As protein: CASSQGHRTDTQYF.

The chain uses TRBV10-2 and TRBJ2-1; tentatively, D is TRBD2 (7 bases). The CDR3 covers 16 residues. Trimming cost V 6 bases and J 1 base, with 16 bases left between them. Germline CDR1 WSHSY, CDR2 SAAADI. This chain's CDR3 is CASRVWGGRSYNEQFF. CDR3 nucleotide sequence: TGCGCCAGCAGGGTTTGGGGGGGCCGATCCTACAATGAGCAGTTCTTC.

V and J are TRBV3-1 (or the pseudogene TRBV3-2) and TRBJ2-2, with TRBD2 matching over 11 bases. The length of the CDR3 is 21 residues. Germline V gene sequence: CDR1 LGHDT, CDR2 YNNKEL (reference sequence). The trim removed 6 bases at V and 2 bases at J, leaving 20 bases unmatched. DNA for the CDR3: TGTGCCAGCAGTCAGAGGTCAGGAATTAGCGGGGGGGCCTTAAACACCGGGGAGCTGTTTTTT. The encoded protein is CASSQRSGISGGALNTGELFF.

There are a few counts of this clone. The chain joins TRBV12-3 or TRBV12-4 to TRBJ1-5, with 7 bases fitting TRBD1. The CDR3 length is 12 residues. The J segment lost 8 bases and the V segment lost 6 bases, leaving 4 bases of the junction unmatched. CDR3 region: CASSQQGKPQHF. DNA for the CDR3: TGTGCCAGCAGCCAACAGGGGAAGCCCCAGCATTTT.

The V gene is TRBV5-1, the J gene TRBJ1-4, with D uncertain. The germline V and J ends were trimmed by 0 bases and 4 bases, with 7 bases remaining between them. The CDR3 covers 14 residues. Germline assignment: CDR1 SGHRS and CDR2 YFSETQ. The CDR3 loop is CASSLAGDNEKLFF. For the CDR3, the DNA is TGCGCCAGCAGCTTGGCCGGGGATAATGAAAAACTGTTTTTT.